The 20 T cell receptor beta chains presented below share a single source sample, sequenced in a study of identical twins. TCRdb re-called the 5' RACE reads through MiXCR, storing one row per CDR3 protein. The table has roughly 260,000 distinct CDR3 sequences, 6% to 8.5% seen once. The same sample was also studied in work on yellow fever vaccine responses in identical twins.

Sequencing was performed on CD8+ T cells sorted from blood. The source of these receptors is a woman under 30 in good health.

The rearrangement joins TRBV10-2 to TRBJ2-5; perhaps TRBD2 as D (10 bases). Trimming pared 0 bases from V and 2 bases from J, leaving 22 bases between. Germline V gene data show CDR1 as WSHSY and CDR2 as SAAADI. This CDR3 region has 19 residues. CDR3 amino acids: CASSESTGGGLAHQETQYF. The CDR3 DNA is TGCGCCAGCAGTGAGTCGACAGGGGGGGGACTAGCGCATCAAGAGACCCAGTACTTC.

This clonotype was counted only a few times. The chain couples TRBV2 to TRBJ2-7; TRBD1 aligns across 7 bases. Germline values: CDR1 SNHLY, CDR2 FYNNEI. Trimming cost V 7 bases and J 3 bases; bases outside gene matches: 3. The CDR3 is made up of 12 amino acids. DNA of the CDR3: TGTGCCAGCAACCCAGGGGGCTACGAGCAGTACGTC. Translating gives CASNPGGYEQYV.

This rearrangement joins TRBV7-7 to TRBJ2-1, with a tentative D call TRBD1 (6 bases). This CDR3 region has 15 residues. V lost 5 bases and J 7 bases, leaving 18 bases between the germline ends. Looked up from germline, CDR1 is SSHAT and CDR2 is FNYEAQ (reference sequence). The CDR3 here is CASSRSITGMNEQFF. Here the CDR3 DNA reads TGTGCCAGCAGCCGAAGCATTACAGGGATGAATGAGCAGTTCTTC.

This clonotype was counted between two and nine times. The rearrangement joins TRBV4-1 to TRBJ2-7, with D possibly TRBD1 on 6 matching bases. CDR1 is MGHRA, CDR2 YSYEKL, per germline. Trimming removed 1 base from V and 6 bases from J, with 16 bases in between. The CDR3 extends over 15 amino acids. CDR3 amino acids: CASSQAKAGASEQYF. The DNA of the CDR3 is TGCGCCAGCAGCCAAGCGAAGGCAGGGGCTTCCGAGCAGTACTTC.

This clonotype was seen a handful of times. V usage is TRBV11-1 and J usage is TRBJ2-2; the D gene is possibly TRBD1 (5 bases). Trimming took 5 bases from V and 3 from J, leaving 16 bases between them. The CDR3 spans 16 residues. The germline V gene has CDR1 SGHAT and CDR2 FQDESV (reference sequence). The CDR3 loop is CASSVDQGMDTGELFF. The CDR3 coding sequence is TGTGCCAGCAGCGTCGACCAGGGTATGGACACCGGGGAGCTGTTTTTT.

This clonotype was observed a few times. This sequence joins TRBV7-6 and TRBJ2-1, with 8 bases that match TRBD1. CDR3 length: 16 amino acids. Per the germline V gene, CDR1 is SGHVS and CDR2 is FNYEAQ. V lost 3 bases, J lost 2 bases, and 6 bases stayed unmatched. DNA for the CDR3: TGTGCCAGCAGCTTTCCGGGACAGGCACCCTACAATGAGCAGTTCTTC. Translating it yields CASSFPGQAPYNEQFF.

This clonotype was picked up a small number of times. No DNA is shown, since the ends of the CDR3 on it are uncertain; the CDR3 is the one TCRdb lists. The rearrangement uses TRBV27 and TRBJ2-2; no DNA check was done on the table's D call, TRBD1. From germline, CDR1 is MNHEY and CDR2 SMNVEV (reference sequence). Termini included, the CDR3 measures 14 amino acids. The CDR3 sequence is CASRTGYTGGAVFF.

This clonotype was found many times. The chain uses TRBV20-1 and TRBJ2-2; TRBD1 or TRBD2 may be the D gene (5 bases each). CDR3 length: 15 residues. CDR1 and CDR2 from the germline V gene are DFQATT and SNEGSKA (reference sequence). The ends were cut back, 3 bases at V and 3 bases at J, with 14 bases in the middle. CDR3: CSARGTQGDTGELFF. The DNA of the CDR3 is TGCAGTGCTAGGGGGACCCAAGGCGACACCGGGGAGCTGTTTTTT.

CDR3 sequence (DNA): TGCAGTGCCGTAATACGACAGGGGGCCGATCAGCCCCAGCATTTT. Encoded protein: CSAVIRQGADQPQHF. The rearrangement links TRBV20-1 to TRBJ1-5, with TRBD1 identical over 10 bases. The V gene's germline CDR1 is DFQATT and CDR2 SNEGSKA (reference sequence). V was clipped by 6 bases and J by 5 bases; unmatched bases: 10. The CDR3 runs to 15 residues.

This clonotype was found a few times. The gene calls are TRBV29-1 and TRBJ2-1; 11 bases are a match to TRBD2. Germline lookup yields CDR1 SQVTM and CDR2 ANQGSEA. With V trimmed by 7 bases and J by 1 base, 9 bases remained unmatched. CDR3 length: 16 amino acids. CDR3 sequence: CSAYLAGGPSYNEQFF. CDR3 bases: TGCAGCGCCTATCTAGCGGGAGGTCCATCCTACAATGAGCAGTTCTTC.

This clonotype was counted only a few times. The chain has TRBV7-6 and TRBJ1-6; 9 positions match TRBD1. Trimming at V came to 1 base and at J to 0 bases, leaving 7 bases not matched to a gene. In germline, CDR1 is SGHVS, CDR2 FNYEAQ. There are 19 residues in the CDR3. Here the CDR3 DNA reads TGTGCCAGCAGCTTAGATGCGGGACAGGGTAGCTCCTATAATTCACCCCTCCACTTT. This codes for CASSLDAGQGSSYNSPLHF.

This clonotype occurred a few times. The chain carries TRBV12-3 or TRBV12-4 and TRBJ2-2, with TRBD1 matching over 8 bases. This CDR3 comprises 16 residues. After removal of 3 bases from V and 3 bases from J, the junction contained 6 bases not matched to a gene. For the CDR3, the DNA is TGTGCCAGCAGTTTGGTCAGGGGGCCGTACACCGGGGAGCTGTTTTTT. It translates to CASSLVRGPYTGELFF.

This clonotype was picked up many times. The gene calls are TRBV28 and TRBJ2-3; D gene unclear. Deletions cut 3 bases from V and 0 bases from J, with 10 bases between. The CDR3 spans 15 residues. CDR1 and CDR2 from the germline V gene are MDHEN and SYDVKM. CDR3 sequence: CASSFPETSTDTQYF. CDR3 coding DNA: TGTGCCAGCAGTTTCCCGGAAACTAGCACAGATACGCAGTATTTT.

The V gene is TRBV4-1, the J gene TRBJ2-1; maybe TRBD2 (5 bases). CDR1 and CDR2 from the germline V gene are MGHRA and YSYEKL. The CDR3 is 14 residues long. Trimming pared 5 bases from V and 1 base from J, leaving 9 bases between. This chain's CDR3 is CASSGETSYNEQFF. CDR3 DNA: TGCGCCAGCAGCGGGGAGACTTCCTACAATGAGCAGTTCTTC.

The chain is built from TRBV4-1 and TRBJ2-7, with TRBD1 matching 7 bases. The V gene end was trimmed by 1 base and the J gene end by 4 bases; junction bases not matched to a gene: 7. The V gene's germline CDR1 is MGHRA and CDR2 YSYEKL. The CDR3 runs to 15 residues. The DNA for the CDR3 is TGCGCCAGCAGCCAAGCCCCAGGGGGAACTTACGAGCAGTACGTC. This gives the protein CASSQAPGGTYEQYV.

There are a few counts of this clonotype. The CDR3 DNA reads as TGCAGTGCTAGAGATTATGGGACAAACTCCTACAATGAGCAGTTCTTC. This codes for CSARDYGTNSYNEQFF. The chain has TRBV20-1 and TRBJ2-1, with D perhaps matching TRBD1 (6 bases). Germline CDR1 and CDR2: DFQATT and SNEGSKA (reference sequence). Trimming pared 0 bases from V and 0 bases from J, leaving 12 bases between. The CDR3 covers 16 residues.

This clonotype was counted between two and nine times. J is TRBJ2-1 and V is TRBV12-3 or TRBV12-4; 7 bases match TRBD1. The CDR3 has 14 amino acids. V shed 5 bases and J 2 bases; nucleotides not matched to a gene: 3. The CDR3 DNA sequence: TGTGCCAGCAGTAGACAGGGTACCTACAATGAGCAGTTCTTC. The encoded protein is CASSRQGTYNEQFF.

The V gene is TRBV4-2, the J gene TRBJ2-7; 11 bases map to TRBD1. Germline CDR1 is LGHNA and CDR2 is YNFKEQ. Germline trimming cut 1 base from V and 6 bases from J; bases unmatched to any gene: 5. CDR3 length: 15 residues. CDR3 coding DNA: TGTGCCAGCAGCCAAGTCGGACAGGGGGCGATCGAGCAGTACTTC. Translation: CASSQVGQGAIEQYF.

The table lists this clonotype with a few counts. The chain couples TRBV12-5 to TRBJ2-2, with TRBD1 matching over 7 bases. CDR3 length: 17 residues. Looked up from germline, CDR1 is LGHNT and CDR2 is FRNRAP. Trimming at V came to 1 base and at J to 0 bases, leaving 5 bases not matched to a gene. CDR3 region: CASGLGGQATNTGELFF. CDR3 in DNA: TGTGCTAGTGGTTTGGGAGGACAGGCTACGAACACCGGGGAGCTGTTTTTT.

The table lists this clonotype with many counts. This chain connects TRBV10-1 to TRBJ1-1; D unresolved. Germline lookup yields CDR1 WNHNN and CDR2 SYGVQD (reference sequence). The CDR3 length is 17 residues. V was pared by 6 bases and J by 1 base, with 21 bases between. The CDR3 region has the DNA TGCGCCAGCAGCAAAACACCCGTCGTGACCCCGAACACTGAAGCTTTCTTT. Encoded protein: CASSKTPVVTPNTEAFF.